This T cell receptor beta chain was recorded in a study of cytomegalovirus exposure and HLA in healthy donors. Study overall: In a later analysis, the roughly 120 validation repertoires were reported to have used the same platform as the roughly 610 first-cohort repertoires. Findings and caveats of the study: TCR beta chains numbering more than 150 were designated cytomegalovirus-associated. A later analysis found first-cohort TCR clusters tended to co-occur in the 120 or so validation repertoires.

Germline CDR1 MGHRA, CDR2 YSYEKL. Trimming cost V 0 bases and J 4 bases, with 4 bases left between them. The length of the CDR3 is 13 residues. Comments on this clone: The antigen is unknown. The sample has other DNA sequences that encode this CDR3 too.

The donors were members of the validation cohort comprising about 130 subjects, separate from the approximately 630-subject first cohort. This table comes from immunoSEQ multiplex PCR, and its TCRdb copy is limited to in-frame clones, with some not included. Of 150,000 to 200,000 clones detected, about 83% appear once; the ten largest clones hold 1.4%. The rearrangement uses TRBV4-1 and TRBJ1-5, with D uncertain. The TCR was taken from a woman aged 25-40 years in good health and CMV-seronegative. Specimen: PBMCs. The CDR3 here is CASSQDTNQPQHF. Here the CDR3 DNA reads TGCGCCAGCAGCCAAGATACAAATCAGCCCCAGCATTTT.